The 31 T cell receptor beta chains below come from one sample, sequenced in a study of T cells of healthy individuals (dated 2018 in TCRdb). To prepare the library, 5' RACE was applied. The sample was run on an Illumina MiSeq. TCRdb took the public reads, trimmed them with fastp at Q25, ran MiXCR for clone calling and kept in-frame beta chains. Duplicate CDR3 protein sequences are folded into a single record with the most common DNA and genes. A total of tens of thousands of distinct CDR3 sequences appear in this sample, over 12% of them only once. More than 15% of the sample goes to the ten largest clones. Receptors were obtained from a human donor in good health.

The genes are TRBV7-3 and TRBJ1-1; the match to TRBD1 covers 11 bases. Germline loops: CDR1 SGHTA, CDR2 FQGTGA. V lost 3 bases and J lost 5; bases outside the gene matches: 2. The CDR3 loop spans 14 amino acids. CDR3: CASSFGQGATEAFF. CDR3 nucleotide sequence: TGTGCCAGCAGCTTTGGACAGGGGGCGACTGAAGCTTTCTTT.

This clonotype was found many times. The chain employs TRBV7-9 and TRBJ2-7, with 10 bases aligning to TRBD2. The CDR3 has 19 residues. Germline CDR1 is SEHNR and CDR2 is FQNEAQ (reference sequence). J was trimmed by 3 bases and V by 5 bases; bases with no gene match: 19. The CDR3 sequence is CASSAGKPFLAGDFYEQYF. CDR3 bases: TGTGCCAGCAGCGCAGGGAAACCGTTTCTAGCGGGAGATTTCTACGAGCAGTACTTC.

V gene TRBV20-1 combines with J gene TRBJ1-1; D is possibly TRBD1 (6 bases). Trimming pared 3 bases from V and 4 bases from J, leaving 18 bases between. The CDR3 contains 15 residues. The germline V gene encodes CDR1 DFQATT and CDR2 SNEGSKA (reference sequence). This CDR3 is CSASPHTGRRTEAFF. The CDR3 nucleotides are TGCAGTGCTAGCCCTCATACAGGGAGACGCACTGAAGCTTTCTTT.

Comments on this clonotype: One junction end disagrees with the germline gene, perhaps due to a read error. The chain is built from TRBV18 and TRBJ2-1; D gene unclear. The CDR3 sequence is 15 residues long. Per germline, CDR1 KGHSH and CDR2 LQKENI. The CDR3 loop is CAISSPKRRPNEQFF. CDR3 nucleotides: TGTGCCATCTCATCTCCAAAAAGACGTCCCAATGAGCAGTTCTTC. Filled out from reference TRBV18 and TRBJ2-1, the complete variable domain reads NAGVMQNPRHLVRRRGQEARLRCSPMKGHSHVYWYRQLPEEGLKFMVYLQKENIIDESGMPKERFSAEFPKEGPSILRIQQVVRGDSAAYFCAISSPKRRPNEQFFGPGTRLTVL.

This clonotype was counted ten times or more. Mismatch with germline at one junction end may stem from a read error. The chain links TRBV6-4 to TRBJ1-4; possibly TRBD1 for D (5 bases). The CDR3 covers 17 residues. Germline assignment: CDR1 MRHNA and CDR2 SNTAGT. CDR3 amino acids: CASTDGVSRVTNEKLFF. The CDR3 DNA is TGTGCCAGCACTGACGGGGTATCCAGGGTTACTAATGAAAAACTGTTTTTT.

This chain uses TRBV20-1 with TRBJ2-3, with D tentatively TRBD2 (6 bases). The length of the CDR3 is 15 residues. CDR1 and CDR2 from the germline V gene are DFQATT and SNEGSKA (reference sequence). V lost 3 bases, J lost 0 bases, and 13 bases lay in between. The CDR3 DNA sequence: TGCAGTGCTAGTGTTGGGCGGGGTAGCACAGATACGCAGTATTTT. The encoded protein is CSASVGRGSTDTQYF.

The CDR3 reads CASSYSTLAVGETQYF. In DNA, the CDR3 is TGTGCCAGCAGTTACTCGACACTAGCGGTGGGAGAGACCCAGTACTTC. The rearrangement joins TRBV6-2 or TRBV6-3 to TRBJ2-5; TRBD2 agrees at 8 bases. This CDR3 spans 16 amino acids. Unmatched junction bases numbered 7, after V lost 0 bases and J lost 4 bases. Germline CDR1 and CDR2: MNHEY and SVGEGT.

This clonotype was recorded a few times. The chain employs TRBV20-1 and TRBJ2-1, with a possible D match to TRBD1 (5 bases). Between the trimmed V and J ends, which lost 0 bases and 5 bases, there was a span of 11 bases. This CDR3 comprises 14 residues. The germline V gene has CDR1 DFQATT and CDR2 SNEGSKA (reference sequence). This chain's CDR3 is CSARDVFRDNEQFF. In nucleotides, the CDR3 is TGCAGTGCTAGAGATGTTTTCAGGGACAATGAGCAGTTCTTC.

Only a few counts were recorded for this clonotype. CDR3: CASSWRVADTGELFF. The DNA for the CDR3 is TGTGCCAGCAGTTGGAGGGTAGCGGATACCGGGGAGCTGTTTTTT. V gene TRBV2 combines with J gene TRBJ2-2; a possible D gene is TRBD2 (6 bases). The length of the CDR3 is 15 residues. The germline CDR1 and CDR2 sequences are SNHLY and FYNNEI. Trimming removed 5 bases from V and 5 bases from J, with 15 bases in between. Together with reference TRBV2 and TRBJ2-2, the CDR3 gives the full variable domain: EPEVTQTPSHQVTQMGQEVILRCVPISNHLYFYWYRQILGQKVEFLVSFYNNEISEKSEIFDDQFSVERPDGSNFTLKIRSTKLEDSAMYFCASSWRVADTGELFFGEGSRLTVL.

This clonotype came up a few times. The chain uses TRBV2 and TRBJ1-5, with TRBD1 identical over 9 bases. This CDR3 comprises 15 residues. Germline lookup yields CDR1 SNHLY and CDR2 FYNNEI. The V segment lost 2 bases and the J segment 7 bases; nucleotides outside the gene matches: 6. CDR3 amino acids: CASSEWGQGGQPQHF. The CDR3 DNA sequence: TGTGCCAGCAGTGAATGGGGACAGGGAGGGCAGCCCCAGCATTTT. Variable domain in full (rest from reference TRBV2 and TRBJ1-5): EPEVTQTPSHQVTQMGQEVILRCVPISNHLYFYWYRQILGQKVEFLVSFYNNEISEKSEIFDDQFSVERPDGSNFTLKIRSTKLEDSAMYFCASSEWGQGGQPQHFGDGTRLSIL.

This clonotype was counted many times. V is TRBV29-1 and J is TRBJ2-7, with D tentatively TRBD1 or TRBD2 (5 bases each). The CDR3 has 14 amino acids. V was clipped by 4 bases and J by 7 bases, with 20 bases between them. Germline CDR1 and CDR2: SQVTM and ANQGSEA. The CDR3 sequence: CSVVRGTGPQEQYF. The DNA for the CDR3 is TGCAGCGTTGTGAGAGGGACGGGACCCCAGGAGCAGTACTTC.

Many counts were recorded for this clonotype. The chain couples TRBV29-1 to TRBJ2-1, with 7 positions matching TRBD2. This CDR3 comprises 13 residues. The trim removed 7 bases at V and 9 bases at J, leaving 12 bases unmatched. The germline V gene encodes CDR1 SQVTM and CDR2 ANQGSEA. The CDR3 loop reads CSATTSLMGEQFF. The CDR3 DNA reads TGCAGCGCCACGACTAGCTTAATGGGTGAGCAGTTCTTC.

Notes on this clonotype: Since a much larger clone is just one base distant, this may be a read error. The V and J genes are TRBV2 and TRBJ1-2; tentative D call: TRBD1 (5 bases). This CDR3 has 14 residues. V shed 6 bases and J shed 3 bases, with 14 bases lying between them. Germline CDR1 SNHLY, CDR2 FYNNEI. The CDR3 is CASSLQEADYGYTF. CDR3 in DNA: TGTGCCAGCAGCTTACAGGAGGCAGACTATGGCTACACCTTC.

This clonotype came up many times. The chain couples TRBV20-1 to TRBJ1-5; TRBD1 matches at 7 bases. The CDR3 runs 16 residues. CDR1 is DFQATT, CDR2 SNEGSKA, per germline (reference sequence). The ends lost 5 bases at V and 0 bases at J; junction bases unmatched: 10. The CDR3 protein is CSALRTGRFSNQPQHF. In nucleotides, the CDR3 is TGCAGTGCTCTCCGGACAGGAAGGTTTAGCAATCAGCCCCAGCATTTT.

This clonotype was picked up many times. The V and J genes are TRBV6-2 or TRBV6-3 and TRBJ2-6, with 11 positions matching TRBD2. The V and J ends lost 7 bases and 2 bases, in that order; junction bases with no gene match: 10. Germline CDR1 reads MNHEY; CDR2 reads SVGEGT. There are 18 residues in the CDR3. The DNA of the CDR3 is TGTGCCAGCACGTTAGCGGGAGGGCCTCATCCTGGGGCCAACGTCCTGACTTTC. Protein sequence: CASTLAGGPHPGANVLTF.

The genes are TRBV29-1 and TRBJ2-5; D is undetermined. CDR3 length equals 17 residues. Germline V lookup: CDR1 SQVTM, CDR2 ANQGSEA. V shed 1 base and J shed 1 base, with 19 bases lying between them. This CDR3 reads CSVEGPGIAELQETQYF. The DNA of the CDR3 is TGCAGCGTTGAAGGCCCTGGAATTGCGGAACTCCAAGAGACCCAGTACTTC.

The rearrangement joins TRBV5-8 to TRBJ2-7, with D perhaps TRBD2 (5 bases). CDR3 length equals 15 residues. Germline values: CDR1 SGHTS, CDR2 YDEGEE. Trimming took 1 base from V and 0 from J, leaving 11 bases between them. The CDR3 nucleotides are TGTGCCAGCAGCTTGAGCGGATTCAACTCCTACGAGCAGTACTTC. This gives the protein CASSLSGFNSYEQYF.

This clonotype was seen more than once but under ten times. The junction differs from germline at one of its ends, possibly a read error. J is TRBJ1-5 and V is TRBV9; 7 bases fit TRBD1. Germline CDR1 SGDLS, CDR2 YYNGEE. The CDR3 is 15 residues long. The CDR3 is CASSVEWDSSQPQHF. DNA of the CDR3: TGTGCCAGCAGCGTAGAATGGGACAGCAGTCAGCCCCAGCATTTT.

The rearrangement uses TRBV10-3 and TRBJ2-7; possibly TRBD1 or TRBD2 for D (5 bases each). Germline values: CDR1 ENHRY, CDR2 SYGVKD. Between the trimmed V and J ends, which lost 1 base and 7 bases, there was a span of 17 bases. This CDR3 is 15 amino acids long. The CDR3 DNA reads as TGTGCCATCAGTGAGTTGGGGACCCAGCTTCGAGAGCAGTACTTC. This sequence encodes CAISELGTQLREQYF.

This clonotype was counted only a few times. The rearrangement joins TRBV5-1 to TRBJ2-7; D is undetermined. The CDR3 consists of 13 residues. From germline, CDR1 is SGHRS and CDR2 YFSETQ. Deletions cut 1 base from V and 3 bases from J, with 8 bases between. CDR3 sequence (DNA): TGCGCCAGCAGCTTGACCCAGAGCTACGAGCAGTACTTC. Encoded protein: CASSLTQSYEQYF.

This clonotype was counted a few times. V is TRBV20-1 and J is TRBJ2-3, with 7 bases identical to TRBD2. CDR1 DFQATT and CDR2 SNEGSKA come from the germline V gene (reference sequence). The CDR3 consists of 13 residues. After removal of 7 bases from V and 2 bases from J, the junction contained 6 bases not matched to a gene. The CDR3 sequence: CSGGGVTTDTQYF. The CDR3 DNA follows: TGCAGTGGGGGGGGGGTCACCACAGATACGCAGTATTTT.

The rearrangement links TRBV6-1 to TRBJ2-2; D perhaps matches TRBD2 (7 bases). Looked up from germline, CDR1 is MNHNS and CDR2 is SASEGT. Trimming cost V 9 bases and J 2 bases, with 16 bases left between them. The CDR3 sequence is 15 residues long. The CDR3 bases are TGTGCCAGTTGGGGGGGGGGGCCCAACACCGGGGAGCTGTTTTTT. This sequence encodes CASWGGGPNTGELFF.

This clonotype came up a few times. The chain employs TRBV4-1 and TRBJ2-1, with D possibly being TRBD2 (6 bases). The V gene's germline CDR1 is MGHRA and CDR2 YSYEKL. This CDR3 contains 15 residues. V lost 1 base and J 2 bases, leaving 9 bases between the germline ends. CDR3 residues: CASSQAGSTYNEQFF. The CDR3 DNA is TGCGCCAGCAGCCAAGCCGGGAGTACCTACAATGAGCAGTTCTTC.

This clonotype appeared a few times. The V gene is TRBV6-5, the J gene TRBJ2-5; tentative D call: TRBD1 (5 bases). Germline-derived CDR1 and CDR2 are MNHEY and SVGAGI. This CDR3 is 15 amino acids long. The V gene lost 2 bases and the J gene lost 4 bases, with 14 bases spanning the gap. This CDR3 reads CASSYLVGAGETQYF. The DNA for the CDR3 is TGTGCCAGCAGTTACCTGGTAGGGGCTGGAGAGACCCAGTACTTC.

This clonotype was counted many times. The V and J genes are TRBV14 and TRBJ2-5; D is unclear. In germline, CDR1 is SGHDN, CDR2 FVKESK. V was cut by 0 bases and J by 1 base, with 3 bases left in between. The CDR3 is 13 amino acids. The CDR3 spells CASSQDPQETQYF. The CDR3 nucleotides read TGTGCCAGCAGCCAAGATCCCCAAGAGACCCAGTACTTC. The full variable domain, its missing parts supplied by reference TRBV14 and TRBJ2-5, is EAGVTQFPSHSVIEKGQTVTLRCDPISGHDNLYWYRRVMGKEIKFLLHFVKESKQDESGMPNNRFLAERTGGTYSTLKVQPAELEDSGVYFCASSQDPQETQYFGPGTRLLVL.

In its sample, this clonotype was seen a few times. The chain joins TRBV7-9 to TRBJ2-7; 10 bases are a match to TRBD1. V dropped 2 bases and J dropped 3; count of bases not matched to a gene: 1. The CDR3 covers 14 residues. The germline V gene has CDR1 SEHNR and CDR2 FQNEAQ (reference sequence). DNA for the CDR3: TGTGCCAGCAGCTTAAGGACAGGGGGCTACGAGCAGTACTTC. It encodes CASSLRTGGYEQYF.

The chain combines TRBV20-1 with TRBJ2-7; possible D gene TRBD2, 6 bases. This CDR3 is 14 amino acids long. V was pared by 6 bases and J by 6 bases, with 21 bases between. Germline V CDR1 and CDR2: DFQATT, SNEGSKA (reference sequence). The CDR3 loop reads CSALGERVFAEQYF. CDR3 DNA: TGCAGTGCCCTGGGCGAGCGGGTCTTTGCCGAGCAGTACTTC.

The gene calls are TRBV11-2 and TRBJ1-4, with D perhaps TRBD1 (6 bases). Germline CDR1 is SGHAT and CDR2 is FQNNGV. This CDR3 has 14 residues. V lost 4 bases, J lost 4 bases, and 10 bases lay in between. This CDR3 reads CASSSQGHNEKLFF. CDR3 in DNA: TGTGCCAGCAGCTCGCAGGGACATAATGAAAAACTGTTTTTT.

This clonotype was counted between two and nine times. The chain employs TRBV20-1 and TRBJ1-6, with 7 nucleotides matching TRBD1. This CDR3 spans 14 amino acids. The germline gives CDR1 DFQATT, CDR2 SNEGSKA (reference sequence). V trimming: 3 bases; J trimming: 7 bases; junction bases outside the gene matches: 6. The CDR3 DNA reads as TGCAGTGCTAGGAGGTTAGGGGGCAATTCACCCCTCCACTTT. Its protein product is CSARRLGGNSPLHF.

This clonotype was counted between two and nine times. J is TRBJ2-1 and V is TRBV7-2; no clear D. The germline V gene has CDR1 SGHTA and CDR2 FQGNSA. The CDR3 loop spans 13 amino acids. Trimming left V 0 bases short and J 8 bases short, with 8 bases between. The chain's CDR3 is CASSLAPRDEQFF. CDR3 DNA: TGTGCCAGCAGCTTAGCCCCTAGGGATGAGCAGTTCTTC.

In its sample, this clonotype was seen a few times. This chain links TRBV7-3 with TRBJ2-3; the D gene is possibly TRBD2 (6 bases). Germline-derived CDR1 and CDR2 are SGHTA and FQGTGA. V shed 1 base and J shed 3 bases, with 11 bases lying between them. The CDR3 has 15 amino acids. CDR3 sequence: CASSLSGARTDTQYF. In DNA form, the CDR3 reads TGTGCCAGCAGCTTAAGCGGGGCTCGGACAGATACGCAGTATTTT.